The entry below describes one T cell receptor beta chain. The CDR3 sequence is 14 residues long. These data are taken from a study of shared T cell receptors in the human thymus. Clones were sequenced by immunoSEQ multiplex PCR, and TCRdb holds only the in-frame ones, with some missing. The sample carries hundreds of thousands of clones, about 87% recorded once. This sample was shared with a second study, whose subject was human thymus T cells. From that paper: Corrective cardiac surgery supplied the resected thymus tissue. Thymic and blood repertoires seemed to show skewed V and J gene use.

The sample comprised thymocytes. The V call is TRBV21-1, the J call TRBJ1-5; TRBD1 was called by the table and not checked on the DNA. TRBV21-1 is annotated as a pseudogene. This receptor was taken from a boy in the first two years of life with a congenital heart defect. CDR3 sequence reads: CASTPRWANQPQHF. Written as DNA, the CDR3 is TGTGCCAGCACCCCGCGCTGGGCCAATCAGCCCCAGCATTTT.